The 7 T cell receptor beta chains presented below share a single source sample, sequenced in a study of blood T cells in healthy people across ages. A second 7 to 11 cycle PCR used barcoded and J-beta primers. MiXCR was run by TCRdb on the 5' RACE reads, yielding one entry per CDR3 protein. This sample has approximately 290,000 distinct CDR3 sequences, with roughly a quarter found just once. The material sequenced was blood. These receptors were collected from a woman aged 65 to 85 in good health.

The chain employs TRBV28 and TRBJ2-7; 8 nucleotides match TRBD1. Germline V lookup: CDR1 MDHEN, CDR2 SYDVKM. With V trimmed by 6 bases and J by 1 base, 5 bases remained unmatched. The CDR3 sequence is 14 residues long. DNA for the CDR3: TGTGCCAGCAGAAAGACAGGGGTTTCCTACGAGCAGTACTTC. Translating gives CASRKTGVSYEQYF.

This clonotype was recorded a few times. The chain is built from TRBV14 and TRBJ2-5; 14 positions agree with TRBD2. The tail of the sequence fits TRBJ2-1 better, so the J call may be wrong. The V gene's germline CDR1 is SGHDN and CDR2 FVKESK. The CDR3 has 17 amino acids. The CDR3 loop is CASSQLPGLAGDYEQFF. The CDR3 bases are TGTGCCAGCAGCCAGCTCCCGGGACTAGCGGGAGATTATGAGCAGTTCTTC.

CDR3 amino acids: CASSLGESGNTIYF. The CDR3 region has the DNA TGTGCCAGCAGCTTAGGAGAAAGTGGAAACACCATATATTTT. This chain joins TRBV11-2 and TRBJ1-3, with D uncertain. CDR3 size: 14 residues. V was cut by 1 base and J by 3 bases, with 7 bases left in between. Germline V gene lookup returns CDR1 SGHAT and CDR2 FQNNGV.

This clonotype was seen more than once but under ten times. The chain joins TRBV28 to TRBJ2-6; 7 nucleotides align to TRBD2. V shed 4 bases and J 0 bases; nucleotides not matched to a gene: 0. The length of the CDR3 is 15 residues. Germline V CDR1 and CDR2: MDHEN, SYDVKM. The CDR3 sequence: CASSSGGSGANVLTF. Written as DNA, the CDR3 is TGTGCCAGCAGTTCGGGGGGCTCTGGGGCCAACGTCCTGACTTTC.

This clonotype occurred a few times. The chain carries TRBV6-5 and TRBJ2-2; D gene uncertain. Looked up from germline, CDR1 is MNHEY and CDR2 is SVGAGI. The CDR3 extends over 14 amino acids. The V end was cut by 2 bases, the J end by 2 bases, with 6 bases between. CDR3 coding DNA: TGTGCCAGCAGTTACAGGGATAACACCGGGGAGCTGTTTTTT. It encodes CASSYRDNTGELFF.

This chain connects TRBV7-2 to TRBJ1-2; TRBD1 might be the D (5 bases). The CDR3 is 16 amino acids. Trimming pared 2 bases from V and 2 bases from J, leaving 15 bases between. The V gene's germline CDR1 is SGHTA and CDR2 FQGNSA. The CDR3 sequence: CASSLRGGGMNYGYTF. CDR3 bases: TGTGCCAGCAGCTTACGAGGTGGGGGGATGAACTATGGCTACACCTTC.

This clonotype was recorded many times. The chain carries TRBV2 and TRBJ2-1; D is uncertain. Trimming took 5 bases from V and 7 from J, leaving 15 bases between them. From germline, CDR1 is SNHLY and CDR2 FYNNEI. CDR3 length equals 14 residues. CDR3 in amino acids: CASSRLVTANEQFF. The CDR3 coding sequence is TGTGCCAGCAGTCGGCTCGTAACAGCAAATGAGCAGTTCTTC.